The clone carrying this TCR beta chain showed up just once. No antigen is known for it. The data were obtained in a study of cytomegalovirus exposure and HLA in healthy donors. Overall study context: Approximately 80 million unique TCRs, all from HLA-typed donors, were included in an early release of the data. General study results and limits: In an earlier analysis, in roughly 600 donors, most V segments appeared productive either ~90% or ~30% of the time. In terms of immune exposure information, only CMV serostatus was available.

Primers included in the PCR were 60 Vbeta and 13 Jbeta primers. Here immunoSEQ multiplex PCR was the method, and the copy in TCRdb shows in-frame clones only, minus some. The sample lists under 130,000 clones; roughly 80% were seen once. This CDR3 comprises 14 residues. CDR1 and CDR2 from the germline V gene are MDHEN and SYDVKM. The V and J ends lost 6 bases and 8 bases, in that order; junction bases with no gene match: 4. Nominally healthy donors were sampled, though unrecorded immune exposures were likely. The sequenced material came from PBMCs. V and J are TRBV28 and TRBJ1-6, with 10 bases fitting TRBD1. This receptor was obtained from a man younger than 45 in good health and CMV-seropositive. CDR3 in DNA: TGTGCCAGCAGCCCCGGACAGGGGGATTCACCCCTCCACTTT. Its protein product is CASSPGQGDSPLHF.